The source of this T cell receptor (beta chain) is a study of blood T cell repertoires in COVID-19. Study-level information: COVID-19 samples, acute and convalescent, were from the United States, Italy and Spain. T cells, B-cell-depleted T cells, or PBMCs provided the cDNA or gDNA that served as material.

Generated by immunoSEQ multiplex PCR, the TCRdb table keeps only in-frame clones and is missing some. The sample contains roughly 200,000 clones, about 85% of which appear only once. The receptor was derived from an elderly woman with acute or convalescent COVID-19. Sequenced: peripheral blood.

CDR3 nucleotide sequence: TGTGCCACCAGTGATTTGAGCCTAAACACCGGGGAGCTGTTTTTT. This gives the protein CATSDLSLNTGELFF. This sequence joins TRBV24-1 and TRBJ2-2, with D unresolved. V lost 0 bases to trimming and J lost 2 bases, with 6 bases between them. CDR1 is KGHDR, CDR2 SFDVKD, per germline. The CDR3 totals 15 residues.